This entry features one T cell receptor beta chain sequence. The data originate from a study of blood T cell repertoires in COVID-19. Overall study context: Researchers got acute and convalescent COVID-19 samples from the United States, Italy and Spain. The cDNA or gDNA used as material had been derived from T cells, B-cell-depleted T cells, or PBMCs.

V lost 6 bases to trimming and J lost 8 bases, with 15 bases between them. The CDR3 totals 13 residues. The germline V gene has CDR1 SGHRS and CDR2 YFSETQ. Methods used by the authors: Estimation of nucleated cell counts was performed using reference gene primer amplification. TCRdb's copy holds only in-frame clones and misses some; the assay was immunoSEQ multiplex PCR. The V and J calls and clone size come from that table; D and trimming were worked out from the DNA. Of some 190,000 clones in the sample, 85% were seen once. The TCR was taken from a woman in her sixties or seventies with acute or convalescent COVID-19. The rearrangement links TRBV5-1 to TRBJ2-1; D may be TRBD1 (6 bases). Sequenced sample: peripheral blood. The CDR3 protein is CASTTGLRDEQFF. The CDR3 nucleotides are TGCGCCAGCACCACAGGGCTAAGGGATGAGCAGTTCTTC.